This passage covers 5 T cell receptor beta chains from one sample sequenced in a study of human T cells and chemical hapten exposure. TCRdb reanalysed the RACE reads using MiXCR and keeps one entry per CDR3 protein. Altogether under 85,000 distinct CDR3 sequences are present, 10% being singletons, with the ten largest covering around 6.8%. Time point noted: patch test 2, 6 weeks after DPC sensitization. The treatment is: therapeutic diphenylcyclopropenone sensitization with weekly scalp DPC. Sample: whole blood, taken in connection with sensitization to the hapten diphenylcyclopropenone (DPC). The receptors here all came from a woman aged 45-60 years with alopecia areata. Some clones in this sample may be carry-over from other donors' samples.

This clonotype has at least ten counts. The chain uses TRBV20-1 and TRBJ2-3; the match to TRBD1 covers 8 bases. The germline V gene encodes CDR1 DFQATT and CDR2 SNEGSKA (reference sequence). V trimming: 4 bases; J trimming: 2 bases; junction bases outside the gene matches: 5. The CDR3 contains 14 residues. The CDR3 protein is CSAIDRGFTDTQYF. The CDR3 DNA follows: TGCAGTGCTATTGACAGGGGATTCACAGATACGCAGTATTTT.

This clonotype was recorded at least ten times. The rearrangement joins TRBV20-1 to TRBJ2-1; 11 nucleotides line up with TRBD2. This CDR3 is 16 amino acids long. The J segment lost 8 bases and the V segment lost 0 bases, leaving 9 bases of the junction unmatched. CDR1 DFQATT and CDR2 SNEGSKA come from the germline V gene (reference sequence). Written as DNA, the CDR3 is TGCAGTGCTAGAGATAGAAGACTAGCGGGAAGCGATGAGCAGTTCTTC. Encoded protein: CSARDRRLAGSDEQFF.

This chain connects TRBV5-1 to TRBJ2-3; the match to TRBD2 covers 7 bases. This CDR3 comprises 15 residues. Germline trimming cut 0 bases from V and 3 bases from J; bases unmatched to any gene: 4. Germline CDR1 reads SGHRS; CDR2 reads YFSETQ. CDR3 in amino acids: CASSLEGGSTDTQYF. The CDR3 DNA sequence: TGCGCCAGCAGCTTGGAAGGCGGGAGTACAGATACGCAGTATTTT.

This clonotype was recorded many times. This chain connects TRBV3-1 to TRBJ2-1; 8 nucleotides align to TRBD2. V shed 2 bases, J shed 6 bases, and the junction held 6 bases outside the gene matches. Germline assignment: CDR1 LGHDT and CDR2 YNNKEL (reference sequence). The CDR3 spans 15 residues. The CDR3 loop is CASSQLAGPFNEQFF. CDR3 nucleotide sequence: TGTGCCAGCAGCCAATTAGCGGGACCCTTCAATGAGCAGTTCTTC.

This clonotype was counted ten times or more. The chain carries TRBV12-3 or TRBV12-4 and TRBJ1-5; tentative D call: TRBD1 (5 bases). The CDR3 is 15 amino acids. Trimming cost V 5 bases and J 3 bases, with 14 bases left between them. The CDR3 reads CASSQAGATNQPQHF. In DNA, the CDR3 is TGTGCCAGCAGTCAGGCCGGGGCCACCAATCAGCCCCAGCATTTT.